The next 30 T cell receptor beta chains were all read from a single sample in a study of blood T cells in healthy people across ages (dated by TCRdb to between 2015 and 2016). Receptor amplification or capture employed 5' RACE. Sequenced on an Illumina HiSeq 2500. The second PCR ran for roughly 7 to 12 cycles and used a J-beta primer mix along with a sample-barcoded 5' primer. TCRdb redid the processing of the public reads, applying fastp at Q25 and MiXCR, and retained in-frame beta chains. Rows with one shared CDR3 protein collapse into an entry with the most common genes and DNA. Counted in this sample were 1.5 million to 1.9 million distinct CDR3 sequences; 35% to 45% of them appeared once. The top ten clonotypes cover just over 4% of the sample. The sample consisted of blood. These receptors were obtained from a woman between 18 and 29 years old in good health.

This clonotype was recorded only once. The chain joins TRBV7-9 to TRBJ2-3; 9 bases agree with TRBD2. This CDR3 contains 17 residues. The germline CDR1 and CDR2 sequences are SEHNR and FQNEAQ (reference sequence). With 3 bases clipped from V and 2 bases from J, the junction kept 9 bases outside the gene matches. CDR3: CASSFSSREGHTDTQYF. The DNA for the CDR3 is TGTGCCAGCAGCTTTTCGTCGCGGGAGGGCCACACAGATACGCAGTATTTT.

The rearrangement uses TRBV9 and TRBJ2-1; the D gene is possibly TRBD2 (5 bases). This CDR3 has 10 residues. Per the germline V gene, CDR1 is SGDLS and CDR2 is YYNGEE. Trimming pared 5 bases from V and 15 bases from J, leaving 12 bases between. CDR3 sequence (DNA): TGTGCCAGCAGAGAGGGTTTCCGGTTCTTC. Protein product: CASREGFRFF.

V and J are TRBV3-1 and TRBJ2-2; a possible D gene is TRBD2 (6 bases). Per the germline V gene, CDR1 is LGHDT and CDR2 is YNNKEL (reference sequence). The CDR3 length is 14 residues. Trimming left V 1 base short and J 5 bases short, with 8 bases between. CDR3 nucleotides: TGTGCCAGCAGCCAAGGGGACTTTACCGGGGAGCTGTTTTTT. Encoded protein: CASSQGDFTGELFF.

In its sample, this clonotype was seen a few times. The rearrangement joins TRBV27 to TRBJ2-3; D remains ambiguous. The CDR3 length is 14 residues. Germline values: CDR1 MNHEY, CDR2 SMNVEV (reference sequence). V shed 3 bases and J shed 5 bases, with 12 bases lying between them. CDR3 nucleotides: TGTGCCAGCAGTTTTCGGCAGGCTTTAGATACGCAGTATTTT. It is translated as CASSFRQALDTQYF.

A word on this clonotype: Since a much larger clone is just one base distant, this may be a read error. This chain connects TRBV7-8 to TRBJ2-1, with 13 bases that match TRBD2. Judging by the DNA end, TRBJ2-7 fits better; the J call may be wrong. Germline CDR1 SGHVS, CDR2 FQNEAQ. This CDR3 has 17 amino acids. This CDR3 is CAPIGTSGKSSYNEQYF. DNA of the CDR3: TGTGCCCCAATTGGGACTAGCGGGAAGAGCTCCTACAATGAGCAGTACTTC.

This chain links TRBV13 with TRBJ1-1; D possibly corresponds to TRBD1 (6 bases). The CDR3 runs to 14 residues. Trimming cost V 6 bases and J 5 bases, with 16 bases left between them. CDR1 and CDR2 from the germline V gene are PRHDT and FYEKMQ (reference sequence). The CDR3 DNA reads as TGTGCCAGCAGTTGGACAGAAAGTAAGACTGAAGCTTTCTTT. The encoded protein is CASSWTESKTEAFF.

J is TRBJ1-1 and V is TRBV7-9, with D uncertain. V gave up 5 bases and J gave up 4 bases, with 8 bases separating them. This CDR3 comprises 12 residues. Germline values: CDR1 SEHNR, CDR2 FQNEAQ (reference sequence). The CDR3 bases are TGTGCCAGCAGCCGCTTTGGCACTGAAGCTTTCTTT. Its translation: CASSRFGTEAFF.

The gene calls are TRBV6-1 and TRBJ2-3; D is unresolved. CDR3 length equals 16 residues. CDR1 and CDR2 (germline): MNHNS, SASEGT. The V end was cut by 4 bases, the J end by 6 bases, with 20 bases between. The CDR3 is CASSVMVGPGRDTQYF. The CDR3 DNA sequence: TGTGCCAGCAGTGTGATGGTCGGTCCGGGTCGGGATACGCAGTATTTT.

This clonotype showed up just a few times. The chain recombines TRBV7-3 with TRBJ2-3; 9 bases fit TRBD2. There are 18 residues in the CDR3. With 2 bases clipped from V and 3 bases from J, the junction kept 12 bases outside the gene matches. Germline CDR1 is SGHTA and CDR2 is FQGTGA. The CDR3 loop is CASSLGAVAGENTDTQYF. The CDR3 nucleotides read TGTGCCAGCAGCTTAGGAGCGGTAGCGGGAGAAAATACAGATACGCAGTATTTT.

The chain recombines TRBV11-1 with TRBJ2-1; 10 bases fit TRBD1. The CDR3 is 14 residues long. CDR1 and CDR2 from the germline V gene are SGHAT and FQDESV (reference sequence). J gave up 9 bases and V 6 bases, and 8 bases lay outside the gene matches. CDR3 sequence reads: CASRRTGGIGEQFF. CDR3 DNA sequence: TGTGCCAGCAGACGGACAGGGGGTATCGGTGAGCAGTTCTTC.

In its sample, this clonotype was seen a few times. The chain combines TRBV29-1 with TRBJ2-7; tentatively, D is TRBD2 (6 bases). V lost 4 bases and J lost 1, with 8 bases in between. The CDR3 has 12 residues. Looked up from germline, CDR1 is SQVTM and CDR2 is ANQGSEA. CDR3 sequence: CSVGEVSYEQYF. The CDR3, as DNA: TGCAGCGTTGGGGAGGTATCCTACGAGCAGTACTTC.

The V call is TRBV14, the J call TRBJ2-4; TRBD2 agrees at 8 bases. The end of the DNA is better explained by TRBJ2-5, so the J call may be wrong. CDR1 is SGHDN and CDR2 is FVKESK in the germline V gene. The CDR3 totals 16 residues. In nucleotides, the CDR3 is TGTGCCAGCAGCCAAGATTCAGCGGGGGCTGGGCGGACCCAGTACTTC. This codes for CASSQDSAGAGRTQYF.

This clonotype was detected only a few times. This chain uses TRBV2 with TRBJ1-4, with 8 bases fitting TRBD1. Per the germline V gene, CDR1 is SNHLY and CDR2 is FYNNEI. CDR3 size: 15 residues. V gave up 5 bases and J gave up 3 bases; unmatched junction bases: 5. This CDR3 is CASSFQGAANEKLFF. CDR3 nucleotide sequence: TGTGCCAGCAGTTTTCAGGGGGCGGCTAATGAAAAACTGTTTTTT.

The J gene is TRBJ2-1, the V gene TRBV6-1, with D maybe TRBD1 (6 bases). Deletions cut 5 bases from V and 10 bases from J, with 15 bases between. Germline V lookup: CDR1 MNHNS, CDR2 SASEGT. The CDR3 spans 13 residues. The CDR3 sequence: CASSSGAIYEQFF. For the CDR3, the DNA is TGTGCCAGCAGTTCAGGGGCTATCTACGAGCAGTTCTTC.

This clonotype was seen more than once but under ten times. This chain joins TRBV6-6 and TRBJ1-5; 9 bases agree with TRBD1. J was trimmed by 9 bases and V by 2 bases; bases with no gene match: 5. The CDR3 is made up of 14 amino acids. From germline, CDR1 is MNHNY and CDR2 SVGAGI (reference sequence). The CDR3 region is CASSYGGQGRPQHF. In DNA, the CDR3 is TGTGCCAGCAGTTACGGGGGACAGGGTAGGCCCCAGCATTTT.

V gene TRBV29-1 combines with J gene TRBJ1-2; TRBD1 matches 7 bases. The germline gives CDR1 SQVTM, CDR2 ANQGSEA. Losses at the gene ends were 5 bases for V and 4 bases for J; bases not matched to a gene: 7. This CDR3 contains 13 residues. DNA for the CDR3: TGCAGCGTTAGGGACAGCCAATTCTATGGCTACACCTTC. This encodes CSVRDSQFYGYTF.

The CDR3 protein is CAERDFNYGYTF. The CDR3 DNA reads as TGCGCCGAAAGAGACTTTAACTATGGCTACACCTTC. This rearrangement joins TRBV10-1 to TRBJ1-2; no clear D gene. Trimming took 11 bases from V and 1 from J, leaving 11 bases between them. CDR1 WNHNN and CDR2 SYGVQD come from the germline V gene (reference sequence). The CDR3 runs to 12 residues.

This clonotype was seen more than once but under ten times. The chain combines TRBV7-2 with TRBJ2-7; 13 bases fit TRBD2. The CDR3 loop spans 19 amino acids. V was clipped by 3 bases and J by 0 bases; unmatched bases: 11. The germline gives CDR1 SGHTA, CDR2 FQGNSA. The CDR3 bases are TGTGCCAGCAGCTTTGGACTAGCGGGAGCGGGAGCGATCTCCTACGAGCAGTACTTC. Its protein is CASSFGLAGAGAISYEQYF.

This clonotype has a handful of counts. The chain links TRBV20-1 to TRBJ2-1, with D possibly being TRBD2 (5 bases). V was pared by 0 bases and J by 5 bases, with 14 bases between. The germline gives CDR1 DFQATT, CDR2 SNEGSKA (reference sequence). The CDR3 runs to 15 residues. The CDR3 sequence: CSARDGRGPHNEQFF. The CDR3 region has the DNA TGCAGTGCTAGAGATGGGAGAGGACCCCACAATGAGCAGTTCTTC.

This clonotype was counted between two and nine times. The chain has TRBV27 and TRBJ2-1; D not resolved. CDR3 size: 13 residues. V shed 7 bases and J shed 5 bases, with 12 bases lying between them. CDR1 is MNHEY, CDR2 SMNVEV, per germline (reference sequence). CDR3 region: CASMGLWDNEQFF. The CDR3 DNA reads TGTGCCAGCATGGGTCTCTGGGACAATGAGCAGTTCTTC.

This chain uses TRBV20-1 with TRBJ2-1, with TRBD1 matching 8 bases. TRBJ2-7 explains the end of the DNA better; the J call may be wrong. The CDR3 contains 14 residues. Germline loops: CDR1 DFQATT, CDR2 SNEGSKA (reference sequence). This CDR3 reads CSHRGWIGHNEQYF. The CDR3 DNA reads TGCAGCCACAGGGGGTGGATCGGGCACAATGAGCAGTACTTC.

On this clonotype: The germline gene is not matched at one end of the junction; a read error may be the cause. The chain couples TRBV4-3 to TRBJ2-3; the match to TRBD2 covers 8 bases. Germline V lookup: CDR1 LGHNA, CDR2 YSLEER. The CDR3 totals 14 residues. The CDR3 sequence: CASSQRTSTDTRYF. CDR3 coding DNA: TGCGCCAGCAGCCAGAGGACTAGCACAGATACGCGGTATTTT.

The chain recombines TRBV5-1 with TRBJ1-1; TRBD1 matches 9 bases. The CDR3 has 15 residues. Germline V gene sequence: CDR1 SGHRS, CDR2 YFSETQ. With V trimmed by 0 bases and J by 4 bases, 4 bases remained unmatched. The CDR3 coding sequence is TGCGCCAGCAGCTTGGCCGGGACAGGGAGCACTGAAGCTTTCTTT. As protein: CASSLAGTGSTEAFF. Full variable domain (rest looked up from reference TRBV5-1 and TRBJ1-1): KAGVTQTPRYLIKTRGQQVTLSCSPISGHRSVSWYQQTPGQGLQFLFEYFSETQRNKGNFPGRFSGRQFSNSRSEMNVSTLELGDSALYLCASSLAGTGSTEAFFGQGTRLTVV.

The CDR3 nucleotides are TGTGCCAGCAGCTCAAATTCGGGGCTAGCGGGGGGGTATGAGCAGTTCTTC. Protein: CASSSNSGLAGGYEQFF. The V and J genes are TRBV11-2 and TRBJ2-1; the match to TRBD2 covers 12 bases. J lost 8 bases, V lost 4 bases, and 12 bases had no gene match. This CDR3 region has 17 residues. Germline V gene sequence: CDR1 SGHAT, CDR2 FQNNGV.

This clonotype was detected only a few times. The gene calls are TRBV24-1 and TRBJ2-3; 8 bases map to TRBD1. Germline CDR1 KGHDR, CDR2 SFDVKD. The J segment lost 3 bases and the V segment lost 4 bases, leaving 5 bases of the junction unmatched. CDR3 length: 15 amino acids. The CDR3 region has the DNA TGTGCCACCAGTGACCCCAGGGGGCGGACAGATACGCAGTATTTT. Translating gives CATSDPRGRTDTQYF.

The chain carries TRBV20-1 and TRBJ2-2; 12 bases line up with TRBD2. V was pared by 6 bases and J by 5 bases, with 7 bases of the junction left unmatched. In germline, CDR1 is DFQATT, CDR2 SNEGSKA (reference sequence). The CDR3 spans 15 residues. CDR3 nucleotides: TGCAGTGCGAGACTAGCGGGGGCCCTAACCGGGGAGCTGTTTTTT. Translating it yields CSARLAGALTGELFF.

The rearrangement uses TRBV20-1 and TRBJ2-1, with D possibly being TRBD1 (5 bases). The length of the CDR3 is 16 residues. Germline CDR1 and CDR2: DFQATT and SNEGSKA (reference sequence). The V end was cut by 5 bases, the J end by 0 bases, with 17 bases between. In DNA form, the CDR3 reads TGCAGTGCTGACCCAGGGCGTTCTAGCTCCTACAATGAGCAGTTCTTC. Its protein product is CSADPGRSSSYNEQFF.

CDR3 region: CASSRTEWTGPVNTEAFF. The CDR3 DNA reads as TGTGCCAGCAGCCGCACCGAATGGACAGGGCCAGTGAACACTGAAGCTTTCTTT. The V gene is TRBV7-9, the J gene TRBJ1-1; 8 bases agree with TRBD1. This CDR3 region has 18 residues. V shed 5 bases, J shed 0 bases, and the junction held 14 bases outside the gene matches. The germline CDR1 and CDR2 sequences are SEHNR and FQNEAQ (reference sequence).

This rearrangement joins TRBV7-3 to TRBJ1-2, with D possibly TRBD1 on 5 matching bases. The CDR3 has 13 residues. CDR1 and CDR2 from the germline V gene are SGHTA and FQGTGA. Trimming left V 0 bases short and J 10 bases short, with 12 bases between. The CDR3 protein is CASSLTFGANYTF. The CDR3 coding sequence is TGTGCCAGCAGCTTAACTTTTGGGGCGAACTACACCTTC.

The V call is TRBV20-1, the J call TRBJ2-7, with D uncertain. Trimming cost V 4 bases and J 3 bases, with 10 bases left between them. From germline, CDR1 is DFQATT and CDR2 SNEGSKA (reference sequence). The CDR3 runs 12 residues. The CDR3 DNA is TGCAGTGCTAATGGCCCTAACTACGAGCAGTACTTC. It is translated as CSANGPNYEQYF.